What follows describes a single TCR beta chain. Its specificity is not known. The sample holds other DNA sequences that translate to the same CDR3. The source of the sample is a study of T cell responses to AZD1222 COVID-19 vaccine. Generated by immunoSEQ multiplex PCR, the TCRdb table keeps only in-frame clones and is missing some. The sample contains about 120,000 clones, approximately 87% of which appear only once. Germline V CDR1 and CDR2: SGHRS, YFSETQ. V dropped 0 bases and J dropped 1; count of bases not matched to a gene: 4. The CDR3 has 17 amino acids. Regarding the study as a whole: Nearly half of spike-specific TCRs reportedly target unmutated variant regions. The donor group comprised mostly white British people and more females; the analysis possibly underestimated clonal diversity. Repertoires were sampled only after the peak T cell response.

V and J are TRBV5-1 and TRBJ2-3; 11 bases fit TRBD2. The sample was peripheral blood, taken on day 0 of AZD1222 vaccination. This clonotype was sampled from an adult in good health. The CDR3 here is CASSLGLAGGGTDTQYF. The CDR3 DNA sequence: TGCGCCAGCAGCTTGGGCCTAGCGGGAGGAGGCACAGATACGCAGTATTTT.